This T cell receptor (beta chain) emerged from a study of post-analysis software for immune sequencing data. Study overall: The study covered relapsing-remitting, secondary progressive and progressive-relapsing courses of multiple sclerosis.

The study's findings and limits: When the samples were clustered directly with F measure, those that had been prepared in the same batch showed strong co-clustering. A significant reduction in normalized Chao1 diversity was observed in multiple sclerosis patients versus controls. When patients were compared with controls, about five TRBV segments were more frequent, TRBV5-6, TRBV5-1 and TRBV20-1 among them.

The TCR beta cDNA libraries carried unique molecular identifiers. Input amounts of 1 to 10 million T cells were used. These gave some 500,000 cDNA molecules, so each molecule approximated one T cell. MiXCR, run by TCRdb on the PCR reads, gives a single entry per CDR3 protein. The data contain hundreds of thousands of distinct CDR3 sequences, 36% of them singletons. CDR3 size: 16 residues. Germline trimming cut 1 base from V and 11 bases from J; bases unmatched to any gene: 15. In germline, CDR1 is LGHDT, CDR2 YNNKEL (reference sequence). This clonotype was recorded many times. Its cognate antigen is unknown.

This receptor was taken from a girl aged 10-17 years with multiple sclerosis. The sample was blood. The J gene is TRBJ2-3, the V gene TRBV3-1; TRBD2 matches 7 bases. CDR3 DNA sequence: TGTGCCAGCAGCCAAGGGTCCGGCGGGAGCTCGGCCAGGCAGTATTTT. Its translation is CASSQGSGGSSARQYF.